This T cell receptor beta chain comes out of a study of blood T cell repertoires in COVID-19 (dated by TCRdb to about 2020). Turning to the overall study: Samples covering the acute and convalescent phases of COVID-19 were provided by collaborators in the United States, Italy and Spain. HLA class I and class II types, where available, came from metadata supplied by the sample provider rather than from assay-based typing. Samples came from the ongoing ImmuneRACE study (first 160 participants) plus 1,254 subjects from 6 global collaborators. The repertoires were released in a freely available public database meant as a resource for research on the immune response to SARS-CoV-2. The dataset comprised deeply sampled blood TCRbeta repertoires from subjects exposed to, actively infected with, or recovered from COVID-19. The prospective study material was composed of cDNA or gDNA derived from T cells, B-cell-depleted T cells, or PBMCs. Sample metadata almost always included a de-identified subject ID, COVID-19 status, age in years and sex. Summary of the overall study and its limitations: How much clinical and demographic metadata was included differed by source and by participant, and the metadata was provided uncurated.

Collaborating institutions collected whole blood in K2EDTA tubes following their own protocols. For TCRbeta analysis, collaborator samples were shipped as frozen whole blood, as isolated PBMCs, or as DNA extracted from either sample type. TCRbeta CDR3 regions were amplified from genomic DNA by means of the immunoSEQ Assay, a bias-controlled multiplex PCR. The source study handled its data this way. The number of nucleated cells in each sample was estimated by amplification of reference gene primers within the assay. To quantify the absolute abundance of each unique TCRbeta CDR3 rearrangement, sequence reads were collapsed and filtered. For each sample, productive Simpson clonality was calculated by taking the square root of Simpson's diversity index across productive rearrangements. TCRdb's version of the immuneACCESS table is confined to in-frame rearrangements and falls short of the full clone set. An unresolved V gene accounts for under half of the shortfall where checked; the remainder is of unknown origin. V, J and clone size derive from that table, while D and trimming were established from the DNA sequence. The sample profile shows about 46,000 clones; approximately 83% of them were found once. The ten largest make up about 15% of the sample.

Taken from cysteine to phenylalanine, the CDR3 has 18 residues. Only the CDR3 DNA stays, 54 bases, in frame from base 1. Trimming removed 0 bases from V and 3 bases from J; the gene matches leave 7 bases unexplained. Taken from the germline V gene, the CDR1 and CDR2 loops are LGHNA and YSLEER. Based on its abundance in the sample, this clone is medium-sized (0.01 to 0.1%). Its target antigen remains unknown. It has no much larger one-base neighbor in the sample; base qualities were not kept. The rearrangement joined TRBV4-3 to TRBJ2-3; 12 bases in the middle match TRBD2. Sequences were obtained from peripheral blood. The receptor was isolated from a human donor in a cohort sampled during active COVID-19. The donor label of this sample is uncertain. The encoded CDR3 is CASSQDLAGGLLTDTQYF. The DNA is TGCGCCAGCAGCCAAGATCTAGCGGGGGGGCTTTTGACAGATACGCAGTATTTT.